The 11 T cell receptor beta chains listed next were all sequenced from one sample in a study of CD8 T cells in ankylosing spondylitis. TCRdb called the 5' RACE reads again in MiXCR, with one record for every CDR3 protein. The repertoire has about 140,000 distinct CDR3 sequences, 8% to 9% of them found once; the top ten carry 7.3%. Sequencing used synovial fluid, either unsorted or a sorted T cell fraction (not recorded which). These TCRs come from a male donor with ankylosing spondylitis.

CDR3 coding DNA: TGCAGTGCTAGTGGAAGGGGGCATGAAAAACTGTTTTTT. Its translation is CSASGRGHEKLFF. The chain combines TRBV20-1 with TRBJ1-4, with 7 bases aligning to TRBD1. This CDR3 has 13 residues. Losses at the gene ends were 3 bases for V and 6 bases for J; bases not matched to a gene: 4. CDR1 DFQATT and CDR2 SNEGSKA come from the germline V gene (reference sequence).

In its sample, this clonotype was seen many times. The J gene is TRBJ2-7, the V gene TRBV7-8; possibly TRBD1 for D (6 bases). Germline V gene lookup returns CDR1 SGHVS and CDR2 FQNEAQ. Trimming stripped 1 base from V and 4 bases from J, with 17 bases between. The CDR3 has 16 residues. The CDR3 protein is CASSLGVTGHRYEQYF. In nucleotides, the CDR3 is TGTGCCAGCAGCTTAGGGGTAACGGGACATAGGTACGAGCAGTACTTC. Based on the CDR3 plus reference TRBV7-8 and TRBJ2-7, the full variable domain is GAGVSQSPRYKVAKRGQDVALRCDPISGHVSLFWYQQALGQGPEFLTYFQNEAQLDKSGLPSDRFFAERPEGSVSTLKIQRTQQEDSAVYLCASSLGVTGHRYEQYFGPGTRLTVT.

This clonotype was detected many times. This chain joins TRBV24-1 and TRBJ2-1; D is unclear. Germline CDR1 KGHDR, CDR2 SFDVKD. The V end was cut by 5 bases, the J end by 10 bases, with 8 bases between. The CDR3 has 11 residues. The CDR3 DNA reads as TGTGCCACCAGTGGTACAGAAGAGCAGTTCTTC. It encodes CATSGTEEQFF.

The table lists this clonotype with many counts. For the CDR3, the DNA is TGTGCCAGCAGCTTAGGCAGGATGGGGCAGCCCCAGCATTTT. It translates to CASSLGRMGQPQHF. This chain joins TRBV11-2 and TRBJ1-5, with unresolved D. The germline V gene encodes CDR1 SGHAT and CDR2 FQNNGV. With 1 base removed from V and 7 bases from J, the gap between germline ends came to 11 bases. The CDR3 totals 14 residues.

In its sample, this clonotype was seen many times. The CDR3 sequence: CAISESWTGGSTRETQYF. CDR3 coding DNA: TGTGCCATCAGTGAGTCTTGGACAGGGGGCTCTACAAGGGAGACCCAGTACTTC. V usage is TRBV10-3 and J usage is TRBJ2-5, with TRBD1 identical over 11 bases. This CDR3 comprises 18 residues. CDR1 is ENHRY, CDR2 SYGVKD, per germline. The trim removed 0 bases at V and 5 bases at J, leaving 11 bases unmatched.

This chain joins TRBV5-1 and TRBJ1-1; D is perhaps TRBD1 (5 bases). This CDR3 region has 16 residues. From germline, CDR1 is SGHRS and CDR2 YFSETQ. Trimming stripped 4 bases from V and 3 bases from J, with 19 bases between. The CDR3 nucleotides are TGCGCCAGCAGCCCGGGCCTGGGCGTAGGGGACACTGAAGCTTTCTTT. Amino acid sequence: CASSPGLGVGDTEAFF.

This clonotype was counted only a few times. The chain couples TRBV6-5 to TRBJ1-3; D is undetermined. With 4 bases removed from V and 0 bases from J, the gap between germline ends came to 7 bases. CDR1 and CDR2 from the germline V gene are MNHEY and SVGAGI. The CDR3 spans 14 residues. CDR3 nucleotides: TGTGCCAGCAGTTCGGAGTTCTCTGGAAACACCATATATTTT. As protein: CASSSEFSGNTIYF.

DNA of the CDR3: TGTGCCACCAGTGCCGGGCCGTTCTCTCAAGAGACCCAGTACTTC. It is translated as CATSAGPFSQETQYF. The gene calls are TRBV24-1 and TRBJ2-5; no reliable D call. Trimming cost V 5 bases and J 2 bases, with 14 bases left between them. The CDR3 totals 15 residues. Per the germline V gene, CDR1 is KGHDR and CDR2 is SFDVKD.

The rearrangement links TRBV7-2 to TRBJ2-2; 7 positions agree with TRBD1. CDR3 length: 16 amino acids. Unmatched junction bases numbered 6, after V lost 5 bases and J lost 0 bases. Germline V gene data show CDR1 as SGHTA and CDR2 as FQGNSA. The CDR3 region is CASSVNRGTNTGELFF. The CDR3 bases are TGTGCCAGCAGCGTTAACAGGGGAACGAACACCGGGGAGCTGTTTTTT.

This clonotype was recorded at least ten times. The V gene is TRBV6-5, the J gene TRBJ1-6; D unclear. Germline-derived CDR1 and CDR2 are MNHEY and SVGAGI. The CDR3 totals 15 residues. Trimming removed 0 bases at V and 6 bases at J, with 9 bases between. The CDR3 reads CASSYSRRINSPLHF. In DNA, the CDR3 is TGTGCCAGCAGTTACTCGCGACGGATTAATTCACCCCTCCACTTT.

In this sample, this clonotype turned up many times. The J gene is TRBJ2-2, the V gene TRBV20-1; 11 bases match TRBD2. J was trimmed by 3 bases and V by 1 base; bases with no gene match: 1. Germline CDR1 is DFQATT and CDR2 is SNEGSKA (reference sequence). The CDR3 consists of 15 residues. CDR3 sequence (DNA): TGCAGTGCTAGAGCGGGACTAGCGGACACCGGGGAGCTGTTTTTT. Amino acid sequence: CSARAGLADTGELFF.